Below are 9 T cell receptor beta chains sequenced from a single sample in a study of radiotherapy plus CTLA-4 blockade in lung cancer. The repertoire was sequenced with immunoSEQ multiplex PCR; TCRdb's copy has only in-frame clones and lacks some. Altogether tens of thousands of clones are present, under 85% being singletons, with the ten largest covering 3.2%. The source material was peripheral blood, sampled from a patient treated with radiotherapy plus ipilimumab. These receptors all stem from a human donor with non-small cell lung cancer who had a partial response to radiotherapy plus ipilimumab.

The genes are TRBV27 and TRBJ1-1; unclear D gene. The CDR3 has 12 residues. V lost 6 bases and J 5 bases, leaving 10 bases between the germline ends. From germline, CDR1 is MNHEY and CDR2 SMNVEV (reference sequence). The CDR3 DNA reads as TGTGCCAGCAGAAGTAGGAGGACTGAAGCTTTCTTT. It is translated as CASRSRRTEAFF.

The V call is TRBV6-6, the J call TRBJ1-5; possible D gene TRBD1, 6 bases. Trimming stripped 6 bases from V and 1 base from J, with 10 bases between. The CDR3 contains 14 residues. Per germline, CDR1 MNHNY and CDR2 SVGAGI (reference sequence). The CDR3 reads CASRDGTSNQPQHF. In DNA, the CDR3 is TGTGCCAGCAGGGACGGGACAAGCAATCAGCCCCAGCATTTT.

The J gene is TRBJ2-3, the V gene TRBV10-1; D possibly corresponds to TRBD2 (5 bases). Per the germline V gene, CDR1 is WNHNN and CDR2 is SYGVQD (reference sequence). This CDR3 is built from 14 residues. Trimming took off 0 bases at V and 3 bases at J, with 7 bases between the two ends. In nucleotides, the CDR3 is TGCGCCAGCAGTGAGTCTTTAGCGACAGATACGCAGTATTTT. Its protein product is CASSESLATDTQYF.

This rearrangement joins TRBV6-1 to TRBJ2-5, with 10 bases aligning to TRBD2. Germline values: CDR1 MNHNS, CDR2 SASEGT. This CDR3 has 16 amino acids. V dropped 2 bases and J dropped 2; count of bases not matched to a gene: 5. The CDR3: CASSELGLAEQETQYF. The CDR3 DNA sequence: TGTGCCAGCAGTGAATTAGGACTAGCGGAACAAGAGACCCAGTACTTC.

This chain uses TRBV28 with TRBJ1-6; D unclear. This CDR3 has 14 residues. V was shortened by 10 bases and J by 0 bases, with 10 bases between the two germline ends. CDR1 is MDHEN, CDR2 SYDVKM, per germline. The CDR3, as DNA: TGTGCCACGCACGCGAGCTCCTATAATTCACCCCTCCACTTT. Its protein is CATHASSYNSPLHF.

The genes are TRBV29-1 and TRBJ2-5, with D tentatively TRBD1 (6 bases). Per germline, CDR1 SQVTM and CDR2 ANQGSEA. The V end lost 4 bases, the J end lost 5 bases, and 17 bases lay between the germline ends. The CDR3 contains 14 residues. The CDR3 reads CSVVRGSGMETQYF. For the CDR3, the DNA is TGCAGCGTTGTCAGGGGATCGGGCATGGAGACCCAGTACTTC.

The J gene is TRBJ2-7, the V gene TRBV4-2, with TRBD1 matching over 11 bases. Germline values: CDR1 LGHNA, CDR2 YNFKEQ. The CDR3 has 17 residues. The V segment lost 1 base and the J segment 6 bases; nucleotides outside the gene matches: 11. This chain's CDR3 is CASSQAPGQGVHSEQYF. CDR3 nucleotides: TGTGCCAGCAGCCAAGCACCGGGACAGGGGGTTCATAGCGAGCAGTACTTC.

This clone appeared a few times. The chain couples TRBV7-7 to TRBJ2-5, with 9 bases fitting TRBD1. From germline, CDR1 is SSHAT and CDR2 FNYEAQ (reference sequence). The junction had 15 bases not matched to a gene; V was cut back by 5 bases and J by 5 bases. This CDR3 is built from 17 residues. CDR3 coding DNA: TGTGCCAGCAGCCGCTCCGCGGGACAGGGAAGACGGGAGACCCAGTACTTC. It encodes CASSRSAGQGRRETQYF.

The CDR3 DNA is TGTGCCAGCAGCCCTTACCCCATCCGGGACAGGGGTCCCGGGGAGCTGTTTTTT. Translating gives CASSPYPIRDRGPGELFF. The chain links TRBV7-9 to TRBJ2-2; 10 bases are shared with TRBD1. Germline V gives CDR1 SEHNR, CDR2 FQNEAQ (reference sequence). V gave up 5 bases and J gave up 6 bases; unmatched junction bases: 15. This CDR3 comprises 18 residues.